The 10 T cell receptor beta chains given below trace back to one sample, sequenced in a study of early T cells in non-severe SARS-CoV-2 infection. In TCRdb, the 5' RACE reads were re-called with MiXCR into one record per CDR3 protein. Of roughly 51,000 distinct CDR3 sequences listed, about 9.9% are singletons. The sample consisted of whole blood. The receptors were gathered from an adult who was a healthcare worker with PCR-confirmed SARS-CoV-2 infection or an uninfected control (not recorded which).

The sample holds many counts of this clonotype. The chain links TRBV27 to TRBJ2-5; the D gene is possibly TRBD1 (6 bases). The CDR3 totals 13 residues. Trimming took 2 bases from V and 7 from J, leaving 11 bases between them. Germline-derived CDR1 and CDR2 are MNHEY and SMNVEV (reference sequence). The CDR3 DNA sequence: TGTGCCAGCAGTTTAAACAGGGCTGGGACCCAGTACTTC. Its translation is CASSLNRAGTQYF.

This clonotype has just a few counts. The chain links TRBV29-1 to TRBJ2-1, with D unresolved. Germline CDR1 SQVTM, CDR2 ANQGSEA. With 6 bases removed from V and 4 bases from J, the gap between germline ends came to 7 bases. The CDR3 loop spans 11 amino acids. The CDR3: CSVSGYNEQFF. CDR3 sequence (DNA): TGCAGCGTGTCAGGTTACAATGAGCAGTTCTTC.

The rearrangement joins TRBV20-1 to TRBJ2-1; D call uncertain. The germline V gene has CDR1 DFQATT and CDR2 SNEGSKA (reference sequence). The CDR3 has 14 amino acids. Trimming took off 6 bases at V and 3 bases at J, with 15 bases between the two ends. The CDR3 region has the DNA TGCAGTGCCACTACCCCCACAAGCTACAATGAGCAGTTCTTC. This gives the protein CSATTPTSYNEQFF.

The rearrangement uses TRBV24-1 and TRBJ2-1; TRBD1 or TRBD2 may be the D gene (5 bases each). Germline V gene data show CDR1 as KGHDR and CDR2 as SFDVKD. Between the trimmed V and J ends, which lost 4 bases and 5 bases, there was a span of 5 bases. The length of the CDR3 is 12 residues. The CDR3 DNA reads TGTGCCACCAGTGAGGGGGACAATGAGCAGTTCTTC. Its protein product is CATSEGDNEQFF.

This clonotype occurred a few times. This chain connects TRBV10-2 to TRBJ2-3; D unresolved. Per germline, CDR1 WSHSY and CDR2 SAAADI. This CDR3 has 15 amino acids. The V and J ends lost 0 bases and 0 bases respectively, with 7 bases between them. CDR3 DNA sequence: TGCGCCAGCAGTGAGTCCGTCGTTAGCACAGATACGCAGTATTTT. It is translated as CASSESVVSTDTQYF.

This clonotype is a singleton in its sample. V is TRBV29-1 and J is TRBJ2-3; D is perhaps TRBD2 (5 bases). The CDR3 consists of 14 residues. Germline assignment: CDR1 SQVTM and CDR2 ANQGSEA. Between the trimmed V and J ends, which lost 4 bases and 4 bases, there was a span of 15 bases. The CDR3 DNA reads TGCAGCGTTGCGGCTAGCTCTACGCCAGATACGCAGTATTTT. Amino acid sequence: CSVAASSTPDTQYF.

This chain joins TRBV20-1 and TRBJ1-2; D uncertain. Germline V gene sequence: CDR1 DFQATT, CDR2 SNEGSKA (reference sequence). This CDR3 is built from 12 residues. V gave up 3 bases and J gave up 2 bases, with 7 bases separating them. CDR3 loop: CSASVGNYGYTF. CDR3 nucleotides: TGCAGTGCTAGTGTAGGGAACTATGGCTACACCTTC.

The chain employs TRBV6-5 and TRBJ2-2; the D is unclear. This CDR3 contains 17 residues. Germline loops: CDR1 MNHEY, CDR2 SVGAGI. V was shortened by 0 bases and J by 0 bases, with 11 bases between the two germline ends. CDR3 in DNA: TGTGCCAGCAGTTACTCGAAGCCGGTAACGAACACCGGGGAGCTGTTTTTT. As protein: CASSYSKPVTNTGELFF.

J is TRBJ1-1 and V is TRBV24-1; 10 bases are a match to TRBD1. V was pared by 3 bases and J by 4 bases, with 4 bases of the junction left unmatched. CDR3 length: 15 residues. CDR1 and CDR2 from the germline V gene are KGHDR and SFDVKD. The CDR3 protein is CATSDRTGGFTEAFF. CDR3 bases: TGTGCCACCAGTGATCGGACAGGGGGATTCACTGAAGCTTTCTTT.

This chain connects TRBV20-1 to TRBJ2-5; 11 nucleotides align to TRBD2. V shed 7 bases, J shed 6 bases, and the junction held 13 bases outside the gene matches. The CDR3 is 15 amino acids. Looked up from germline, CDR1 is DFQATT and CDR2 is SNEGSKA (reference sequence). CDR3 coding DNA: TGCAGTGGCCATTCTAGCGGGAGGATTCGACAGACCCAGTACTTC. It specifies CSGHSSGRIRQTQYF.